This T cell receptor (beta chain) was identified during a study of blood T cell repertoires in COVID-19. Method: immunoSEQ multiplex PCR; TCRdb's copy keeps in-frame clones and lacks some. The sample records 250,000 or so clones, approximately 89% being singletons. The CDR3 contains 11 residues. Germline CDR1 reads SGHDT; CDR2 reads YYEEEE. Trimming took off 3 bases at V and 4 bases at J, with 4 bases between the two ends. The chain joins TRBV5-6 to TRBJ2-5; no reliable D call. The sequenced sample was PBMCs or T cells enriched from blood (not recorded which). The clonotype originates from a man aged 35 to 55 who had been exposed to COVID-19. CDR3 nucleotide sequence: TGTGCCAGCAGCTCAGGAGAGACCCAGTACTTC. Amino acid sequence: CASSSGETQYF.